This TCR beta chain was sequenced for a study of T cell repertoires in cytomegalovirus infection. Study background: A matching HLA type, together with CMV infection, was signaled by public TCR beta signatures.

TCRdb recomputed calls from the reads with MiXCR, one row per CDR3 protein. The table includes some 250,000 distinct CDR3 sequences, 9.1% detected once. This clonotype was counted many times. As yet, its antigen is unknown. Study-level results: Dominating the ex vivo response were HLA-C-restricted CMV-specific TCR beta clonotypes.

The length of the CDR3 is 16 residues. CDR1 and CDR2 (germline): MNHEY, SVGEGT. V shed 2 bases, J shed 5 bases, and the junction held 7 bases outside the gene matches. This chain uses TRBV6-2 or TRBV6-3 with TRBJ2-1, with 9 nucleotides matching TRBD2. This receptor was taken from a human donor in good health (CMV status not recorded). Some clones in this sample may be carry-over from other donors' samples. Sequencing was carried out using PBMCs. The CDR3 DNA reads TGTGCCAGCAGTTACAGTCTAGCGGGACTCAACAATGAGCAGTTCTTC. This encodes CASSYSLAGLNNEQFF.